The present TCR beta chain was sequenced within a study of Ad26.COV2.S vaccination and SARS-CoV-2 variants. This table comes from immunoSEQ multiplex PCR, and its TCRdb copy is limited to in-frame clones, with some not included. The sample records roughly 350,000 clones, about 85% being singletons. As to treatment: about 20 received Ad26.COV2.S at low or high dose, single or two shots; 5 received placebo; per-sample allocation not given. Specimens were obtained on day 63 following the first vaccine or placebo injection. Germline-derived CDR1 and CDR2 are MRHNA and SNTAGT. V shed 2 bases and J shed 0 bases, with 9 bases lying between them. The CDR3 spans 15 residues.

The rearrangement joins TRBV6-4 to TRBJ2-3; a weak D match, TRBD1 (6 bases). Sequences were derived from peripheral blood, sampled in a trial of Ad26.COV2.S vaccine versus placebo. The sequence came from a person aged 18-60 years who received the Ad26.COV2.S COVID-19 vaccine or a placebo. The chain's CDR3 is CASSDGTTSTDTQYF. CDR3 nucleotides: TGTGCCAGCAGTGACGGGACAACTAGCACAGATACGCAGTATTTT.